The sample holds many counts of the clone carrying this TCR beta chain. Relative to the germline gene, one junction end is altered; a read error may explain this. This sample stems from a study of immune characterization of retroperitoneal liposarcoma. TCRdb re-called the PCR reads with MiXCR, one entry per CDR3 protein. In the table there are about 9,600 distinct CDR3 sequences, 25% to 30% of which are singletons. Germline loops: CDR1 MNHNS, CDR2 SASEGT. The CDR3 spans 13 residues. The chain joins TRBV6-1 to TRBJ2-7, with D possibly called TRBD1 or TRBD2 (5 bases each). Sequenced material: tumor tissue. The origin of this receptor is a male donor with retroperitoneal liposarcoma. The CDR3 nucleotides read TGTGCCAGCAGTTCCCAATTGGGCCAGGCTGGGACCTTC. Amino acids: CASSSQLGQAGTF.